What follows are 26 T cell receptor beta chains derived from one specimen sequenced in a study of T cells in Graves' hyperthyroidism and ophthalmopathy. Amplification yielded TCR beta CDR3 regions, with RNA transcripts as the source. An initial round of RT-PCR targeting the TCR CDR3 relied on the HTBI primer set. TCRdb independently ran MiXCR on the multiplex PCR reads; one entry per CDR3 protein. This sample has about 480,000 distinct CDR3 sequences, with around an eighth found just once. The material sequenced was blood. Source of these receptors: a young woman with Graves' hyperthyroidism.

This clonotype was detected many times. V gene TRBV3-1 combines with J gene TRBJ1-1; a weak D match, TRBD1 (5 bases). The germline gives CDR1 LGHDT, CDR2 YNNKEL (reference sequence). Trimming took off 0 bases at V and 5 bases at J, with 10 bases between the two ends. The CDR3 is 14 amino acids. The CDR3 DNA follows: TGTGCCAGCAGCCAAGAGGCAGGGAAGACTGAAGCTTTCTTT. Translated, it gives CASSQEAGKTEAFF.

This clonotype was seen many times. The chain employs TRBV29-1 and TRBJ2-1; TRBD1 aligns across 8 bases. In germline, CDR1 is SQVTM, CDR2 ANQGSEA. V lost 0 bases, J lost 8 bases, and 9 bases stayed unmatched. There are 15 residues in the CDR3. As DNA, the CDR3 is TGCAGCGTTGAAGATCGGGTCAGGGGGCTGGATGAGCAGTTCTTC. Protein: CSVEDRVRGLDEQFF.

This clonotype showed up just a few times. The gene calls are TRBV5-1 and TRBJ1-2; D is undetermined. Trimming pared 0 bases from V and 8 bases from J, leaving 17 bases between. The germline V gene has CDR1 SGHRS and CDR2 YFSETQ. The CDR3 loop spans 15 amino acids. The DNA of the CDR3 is TGCGCCAGCAGCTTGGAGTTGGGAGAAGTGGACGGCTACACCTTC. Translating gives CASSLELGEVDGYTF.

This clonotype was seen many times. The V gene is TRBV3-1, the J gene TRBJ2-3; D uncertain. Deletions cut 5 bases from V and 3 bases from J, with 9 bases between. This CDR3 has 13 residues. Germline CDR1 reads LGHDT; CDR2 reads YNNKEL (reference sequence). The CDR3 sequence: CASSFLLTDTQYF. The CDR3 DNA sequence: TGTGCCAGCAGCTTCCTACTGACAGATACGCAGTATTTT.

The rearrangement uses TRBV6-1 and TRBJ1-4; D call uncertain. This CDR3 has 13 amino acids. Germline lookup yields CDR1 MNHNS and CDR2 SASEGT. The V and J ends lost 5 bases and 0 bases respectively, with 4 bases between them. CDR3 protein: CASSQTTNEKLFF. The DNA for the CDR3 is TGTGCCAGCAGTCAAACAACTAATGAAAAACTGTTTTTT.

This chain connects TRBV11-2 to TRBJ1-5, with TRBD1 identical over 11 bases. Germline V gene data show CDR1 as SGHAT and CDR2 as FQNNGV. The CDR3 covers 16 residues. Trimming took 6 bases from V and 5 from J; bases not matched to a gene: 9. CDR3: CASSPGGTGGDQPQHF. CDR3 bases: TGTGCCAGCAGTCCCGGGGGGACAGGGGGTGATCAGCCCCAGCATTTT.

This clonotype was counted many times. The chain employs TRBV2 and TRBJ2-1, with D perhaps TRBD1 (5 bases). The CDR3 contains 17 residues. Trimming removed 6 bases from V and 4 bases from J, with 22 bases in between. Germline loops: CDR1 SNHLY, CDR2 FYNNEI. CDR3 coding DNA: TGTGCCAGCAGCCCAACCCCCTCCATCAACAGGTACAATGAGCAGTTCTTC. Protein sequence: CASSPTPSINRYNEQFF.

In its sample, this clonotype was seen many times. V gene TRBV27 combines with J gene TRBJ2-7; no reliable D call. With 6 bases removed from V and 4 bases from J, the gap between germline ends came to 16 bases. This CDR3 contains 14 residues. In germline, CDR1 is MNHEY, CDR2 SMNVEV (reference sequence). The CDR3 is CASSGVDGLYEQYF. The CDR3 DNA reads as TGTGCCAGCAGCGGAGTGGACGGATTGTACGAGCAGTACTTC.

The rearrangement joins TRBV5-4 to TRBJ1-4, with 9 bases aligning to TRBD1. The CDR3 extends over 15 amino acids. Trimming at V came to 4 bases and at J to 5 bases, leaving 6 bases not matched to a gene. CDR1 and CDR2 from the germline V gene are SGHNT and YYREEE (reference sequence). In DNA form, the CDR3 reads TGTGCCAGCAGCCCCCAGACAGGGGGAAATGAAAAACTGTTTTTT. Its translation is CASSPQTGGNEKLFF.

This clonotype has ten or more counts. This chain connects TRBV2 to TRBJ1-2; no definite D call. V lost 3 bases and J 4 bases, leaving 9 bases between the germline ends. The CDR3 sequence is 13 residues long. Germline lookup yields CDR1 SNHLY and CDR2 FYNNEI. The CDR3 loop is CASSEDGSYGYTF. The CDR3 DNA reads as TGTGCCAGCAGTGAGGACGGAAGCTATGGCTACACCTTC.

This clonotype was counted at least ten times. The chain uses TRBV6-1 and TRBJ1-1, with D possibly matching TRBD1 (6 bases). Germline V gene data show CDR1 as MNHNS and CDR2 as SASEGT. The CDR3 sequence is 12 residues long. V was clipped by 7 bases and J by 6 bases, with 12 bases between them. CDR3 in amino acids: CASTGQGPEAFF. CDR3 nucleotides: TGTGCCAGCACCGGCCAGGGGCCTGAAGCTTTCTTT.

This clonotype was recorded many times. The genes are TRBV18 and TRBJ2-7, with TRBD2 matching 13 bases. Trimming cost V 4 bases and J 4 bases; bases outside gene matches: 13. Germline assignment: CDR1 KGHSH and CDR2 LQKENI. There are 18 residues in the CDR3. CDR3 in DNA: TGTGCCAGCTCACGAAACCCCCACACTAGCGGGAGGGTGTACGAGCAGTACGTC. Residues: CASSRNPHTSGRVYEQYV.

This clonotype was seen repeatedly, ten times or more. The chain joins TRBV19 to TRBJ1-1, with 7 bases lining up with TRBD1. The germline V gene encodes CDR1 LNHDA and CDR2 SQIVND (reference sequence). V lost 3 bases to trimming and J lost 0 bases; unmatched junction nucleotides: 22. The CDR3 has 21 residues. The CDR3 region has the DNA TGTGCCAGTAGTATCTTATTTGGGCCGTATAAACAGGGGATGGTGAACACTGAAGCTTTCTTT. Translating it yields CASSILFGPYKQGMVNTEAFF.

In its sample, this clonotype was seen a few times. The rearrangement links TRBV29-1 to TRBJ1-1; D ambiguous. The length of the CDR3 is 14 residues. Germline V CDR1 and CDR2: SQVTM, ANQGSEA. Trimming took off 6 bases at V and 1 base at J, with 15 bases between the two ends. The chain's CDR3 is CSVVPGRANTEAFF. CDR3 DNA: TGCAGCGTGGTACCTGGACGGGCGAACACTGAAGCTTTCTTT.

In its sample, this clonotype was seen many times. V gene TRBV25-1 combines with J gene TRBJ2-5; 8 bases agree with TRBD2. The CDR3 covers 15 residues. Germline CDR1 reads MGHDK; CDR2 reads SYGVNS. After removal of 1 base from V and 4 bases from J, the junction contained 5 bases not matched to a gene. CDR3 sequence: CASSESGLAGETQYF. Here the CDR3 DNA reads TGTGCCAGCAGTGAATCAGGGCTAGCGGGAGAGACCCAGTACTTC.

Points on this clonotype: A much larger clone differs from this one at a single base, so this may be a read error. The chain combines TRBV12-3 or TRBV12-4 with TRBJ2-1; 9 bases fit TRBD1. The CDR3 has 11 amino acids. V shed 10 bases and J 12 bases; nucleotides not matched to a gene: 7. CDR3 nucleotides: TGTGCCACCGCACTGGGACAGGGGCAGTTCTTC. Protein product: CATALGQGQFF.

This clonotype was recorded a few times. CDR3 protein: CASSYRRQPQYF. CDR3 nucleotides: TGTGCCAGCAGTTACCGGAGACAGCCCCAGTATTTT. The V and J genes are TRBV6-5 and TRBJ1-5; the D gene is possibly TRBD1 (5 bases). The closer fit of TRBJ2-3 to the DNA end suggests the J call may be wrong. The CDR3 consists of 12 residues. Germline values: CDR1 MNHEY, CDR2 SVGAGI.

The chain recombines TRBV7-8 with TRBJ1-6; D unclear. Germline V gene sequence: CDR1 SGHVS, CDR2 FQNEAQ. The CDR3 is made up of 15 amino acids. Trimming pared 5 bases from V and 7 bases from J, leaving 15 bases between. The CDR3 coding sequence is TGTGCCAGCAGCCCGATATCAGGTGTCAATTCACCCCTCCACTTT. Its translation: CASSPISGVNSPLHF.

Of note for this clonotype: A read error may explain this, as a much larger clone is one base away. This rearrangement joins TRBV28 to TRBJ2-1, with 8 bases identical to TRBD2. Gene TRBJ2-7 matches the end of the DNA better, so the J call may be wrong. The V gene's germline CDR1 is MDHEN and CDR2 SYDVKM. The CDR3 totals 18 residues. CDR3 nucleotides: TGTGCCAGCAGCAGCGGGAGCGGCCCTTTAAGCTCCTACAATGAGCAGTACTTC. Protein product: CASSSGSGPLSSYNEQYF.

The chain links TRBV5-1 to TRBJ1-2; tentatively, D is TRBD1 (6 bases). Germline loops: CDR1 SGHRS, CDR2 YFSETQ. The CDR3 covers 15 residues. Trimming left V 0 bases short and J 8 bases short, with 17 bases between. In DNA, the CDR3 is TGCGCCAGCAGCTTGGAAACGGACAGTCTTCGGGGCTACACCTTC. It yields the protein CASSLETDSLRGYTF.

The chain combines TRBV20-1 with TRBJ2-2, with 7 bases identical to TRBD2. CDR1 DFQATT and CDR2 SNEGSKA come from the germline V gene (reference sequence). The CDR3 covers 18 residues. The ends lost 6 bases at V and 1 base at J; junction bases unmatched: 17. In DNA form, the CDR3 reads TGCAGTGCCCTTAATATAGCGGGCGGGAGAGGGAACACCGGGGAGCTGTTTTTT. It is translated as CSALNIAGGRGNTGELFF.

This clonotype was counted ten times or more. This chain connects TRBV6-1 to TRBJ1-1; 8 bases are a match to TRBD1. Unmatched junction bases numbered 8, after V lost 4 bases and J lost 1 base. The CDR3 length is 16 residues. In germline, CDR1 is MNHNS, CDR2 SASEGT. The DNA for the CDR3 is TGTGCCAGCAGTGCCGCGGACAGGGCGGGGAACACTGAAGCTTTCTTT. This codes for CASSAADRAGNTEAFF.

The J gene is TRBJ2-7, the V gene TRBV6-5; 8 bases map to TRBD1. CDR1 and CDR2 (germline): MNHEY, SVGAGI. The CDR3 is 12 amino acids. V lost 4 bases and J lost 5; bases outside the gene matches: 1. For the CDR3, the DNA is TGTGCCAGCAGTTGGACAGGGAACGAGCAGTACGTC. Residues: CASSWTGNEQYV.

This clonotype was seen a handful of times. The CDR3 DNA reads as TGCAGCGCTAGAGGACAGGGTTCTGCTAATGAAAAACTGTTTTTT. The encoded protein is CSARGQGSANEKLFF. V is TRBV29-1 and J is TRBJ1-4, with 8 bases matching TRBD1. CDR1 and CDR2 (germline): SQVTM, ANQGSEA. V lost 7 bases to trimming and J lost 3 bases; unmatched junction nucleotides: 10. The CDR3 totals 15 residues.

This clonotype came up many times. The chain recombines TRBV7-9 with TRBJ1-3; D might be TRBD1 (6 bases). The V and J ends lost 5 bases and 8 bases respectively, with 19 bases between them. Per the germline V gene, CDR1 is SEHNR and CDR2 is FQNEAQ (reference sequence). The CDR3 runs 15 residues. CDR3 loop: CASSPTGLLEDTIYF. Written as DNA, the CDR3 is TGTGCCAGCAGCCCCACAGGGCTCCTGGAGGACACCATATATTTT.

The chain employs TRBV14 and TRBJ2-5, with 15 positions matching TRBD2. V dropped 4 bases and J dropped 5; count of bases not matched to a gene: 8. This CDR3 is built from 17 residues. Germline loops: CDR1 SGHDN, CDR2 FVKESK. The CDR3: CASSPRLGLAGGETQYF. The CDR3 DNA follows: TGTGCCAGCAGCCCTAGACTCGGACTAGCGGGAGGGGAGACCCAGTACTTC.